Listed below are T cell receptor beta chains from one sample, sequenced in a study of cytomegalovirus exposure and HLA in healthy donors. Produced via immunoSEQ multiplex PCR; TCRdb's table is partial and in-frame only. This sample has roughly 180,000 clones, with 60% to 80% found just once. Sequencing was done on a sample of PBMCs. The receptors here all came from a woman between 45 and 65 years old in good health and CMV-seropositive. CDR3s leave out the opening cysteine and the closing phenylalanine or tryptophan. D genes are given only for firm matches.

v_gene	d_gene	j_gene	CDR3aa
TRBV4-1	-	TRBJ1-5	ASSQRVGDQPQH
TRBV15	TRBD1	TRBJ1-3	ATSLTGSGNTIY
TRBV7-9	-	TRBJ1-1	SSSLVQVNTEAF
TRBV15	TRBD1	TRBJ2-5	ATSRDLAGGTQY
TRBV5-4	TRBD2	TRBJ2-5	ATSSSGGGETQY
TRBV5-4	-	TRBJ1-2	ASSLEGTTNYGYT
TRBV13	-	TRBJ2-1	ASSLEQENSYNEQF
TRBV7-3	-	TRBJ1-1	ASSLTGGPSTEAF
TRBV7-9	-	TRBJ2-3	ASSPNVGGGGTDTQY
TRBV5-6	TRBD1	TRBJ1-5	ASSLTGGFQQPQH
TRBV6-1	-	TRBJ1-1	ASSNLGETEAF
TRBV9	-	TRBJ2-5	ASSVAVQGPMQETQY
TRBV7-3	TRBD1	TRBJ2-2	ASSLKGGGQGSGNTGELF
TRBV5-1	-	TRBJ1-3	ASSLQAVAGNTIY
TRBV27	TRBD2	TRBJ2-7	ASSLGTSGDSSYEQY
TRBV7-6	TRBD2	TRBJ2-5	ASSLGQAGAYQETQY
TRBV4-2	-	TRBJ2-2	ASSQRRNTGELF
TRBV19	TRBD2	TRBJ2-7	ASSSRPAGGPYEQY
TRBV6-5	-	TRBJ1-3	ASSYSDTLSGNTIY
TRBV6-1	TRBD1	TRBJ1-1	ASPKGQGISEAF
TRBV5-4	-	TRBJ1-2	ASSRPSQGLYGYT
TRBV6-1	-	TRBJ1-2	ASSIDSNYGYT
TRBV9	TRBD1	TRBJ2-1	ASSPTGSSYNEQF
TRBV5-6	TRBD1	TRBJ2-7	ASSWGTGASYEQY
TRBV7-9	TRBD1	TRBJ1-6	ASSTQGGYNSPLH
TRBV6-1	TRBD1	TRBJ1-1	ASSEGRGQAF
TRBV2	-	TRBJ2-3	ASSKGGSTQY
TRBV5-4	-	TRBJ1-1	ASSLGRTGLNTEAF
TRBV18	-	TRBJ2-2	ASSSLGGATGELF
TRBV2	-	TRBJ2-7	ASSAKMDSRYEQY
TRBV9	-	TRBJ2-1	ASSVTGEQF
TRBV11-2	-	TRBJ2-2	ASSLDSLRTGELF
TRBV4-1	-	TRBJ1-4	ASSQEDQGEKLF
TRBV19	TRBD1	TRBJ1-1	ASSSYRGLGNTEAF
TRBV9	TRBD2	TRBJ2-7	ASSGGAGPYRYEQY
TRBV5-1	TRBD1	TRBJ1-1	ASNGQGAAF
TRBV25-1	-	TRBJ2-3	ASSEPFTDTQY
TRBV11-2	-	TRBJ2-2	ASSYGQSNTGELF
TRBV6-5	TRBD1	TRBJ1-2	ASTRQGATYT
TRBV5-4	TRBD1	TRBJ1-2	ASSLVGQGDLGYT
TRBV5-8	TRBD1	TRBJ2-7	ASSLATGYSYEQY